One sample yielded the 28 T cell receptor beta chains listed below, sequenced in a study of T cells in Graves' hyperthyroidism and ophthalmopathy. Using RNA transcripts as the source, TCR beta CDR3 regions were amplified. Carried out on the TCR CDR3, a first-round RT-PCR used the HTBI primer set. Using its own MiXCR run on the multiplex PCR reads, TCRdb lists one record per CDR3 protein. The sample has around 480,000 distinct CDR3 sequences, around an eighth seen once; the top ten hold about a sixth. Input material: blood. The receptors stem from a woman aged 18-35 years with Graves' hyperthyroidism.

At least ten counts were recorded for this clonotype. The chain couples TRBV2 to TRBJ1-1; D is unclear. This CDR3 spans 15 amino acids. Trimming shortened V by 8 bases and J by 1 base, and 17 bases separated the two germline ends. The germline gives CDR1 SNHLY, CDR2 FYNNEI. CDR3 protein: CASLPVGDPNTEAFF. DNA of the CDR3: TGTGCCAGCCTCCCCGTTGGGGATCCGAACACTGAAGCTTTCTTT.

This chain uses TRBV3-1 with TRBJ2-1, with 9 bases fitting TRBD2. V lost 0 bases, J lost 12 bases, and 24 bases stayed unmatched. The CDR3 contains 20 residues. Per germline, CDR1 LGHDT and CDR2 YNNKEL (reference sequence). The CDR3 DNA reads as TGTGCCAGCAGCCAAGAAGGCGGGATAGCGGGAGTGGCTATTGAGGCGGGGCAGTTCTTC. Translating gives CASSQEGGIAGVAIEAGQFF.

This clonotype came up many times. This chain links TRBV3-1 with TRBJ2-1; D may be TRBD1 (5 bases). The V gene lost 0 bases and the J gene lost 3 bases, with 9 bases spanning the gap. CDR3 size: 15 residues. From germline, CDR1 is LGHDT and CDR2 YNNKEL (reference sequence). The DNA of the CDR3 is TGTGCCAGCAGCCAAGAGCGGACAATCTACAATGAGCAGTTCTTC. Protein product: CASSQERTIYNEQFF.

The table lists this clonotype with many counts. V is TRBV19 and J is TRBJ2-1; D is possibly TRBD2 (6 bases). The CDR3 covers 17 residues. V was trimmed by 6 bases and J by 1 base, leaving 19 bases between them. Germline V gene data show CDR1 as LNHDA and CDR2 as SQIVND (reference sequence). The CDR3 DNA reads TGTGCCAGTAGACCCTTGTGGAGCGGGCCGTCCTACAATGAGCAGTTCTTC. This sequence encodes CASRPLWSGPSYNEQFF. Full variable domain (rest looked up from reference TRBV19 and TRBJ2-1): DGGITQSPKYLFRKEGQNVTLSCEQNLNHDAMYWYRQDPGQGLRLIYYSQIVNDFQKGDIAEGYSVSREKKESFPLTVTSAQKNPTAFYLCASRPLWSGPSYNEQFFGPGTRLTVL.

The chain is built from TRBV10-1 and TRBJ2-1; 15 bases line up with TRBD2. V trimming: 0 bases; J trimming: 10 bases; junction bases outside the gene matches: 4. The CDR3 consists of 16 residues. Germline assignment: CDR1 WNHNN and CDR2 SYGVQD (reference sequence). CDR3 nucleotide sequence: TGCGCCAGCAGTGAGTCGGGACTAGCGGGAGGTCAAGAGCAGTTCTTC. Its translation is CASSESGLAGGQEQFF.

In its sample, this clonotype was seen many times. The chain couples TRBV27 to TRBJ1-4, with D possibly being TRBD1 (6 bases). Trimming took 3 bases from V and 1 from J, leaving 9 bases between them. Germline V gene sequence: CDR1 MNHEY, CDR2 SMNVEV (reference sequence). There are 15 residues in the CDR3. CDR3 nucleotides: TGTGCCAGCAGTTTCAGGGGTTTAACTAATGAAAAACTGTTTTTT. Its protein product is CASSFRGLTNEKLFF.

At least ten counts were recorded for this clonotype. The chain links TRBV7-2 to TRBJ2-2; TRBD1 matches 8 bases. J gave up 5 bases and V 1 base, and 6 bases lay outside the gene matches. The germline V gene has CDR1 SGHTA and CDR2 FQGNSA. The CDR3 is 16 amino acids. CDR3 sequence reads: CASSLGTGPWTGELFF. For the CDR3, the DNA is TGTGCCAGCAGCTTAGGGACAGGGCCTTGGACCGGGGAGCTGTTTTTT.

As concerns this clonotype: The junction and the germline gene differ at one end; a read error may be behind it. The chain links TRBV5-1 to TRBJ1-2; D not certain. Germline V lookup: CDR1 SGHRS, CDR2 YFSETQ. This CDR3 has 12 amino acids. CDR3 amino acids: CANSPQDYGYTF. In DNA form, the CDR3 reads TGCGCCAACAGCCCGCAGGACTATGGCTACACCTTC.

The sample holds many counts of this clonotype. The CDR3 loop reads CASSLGTGEDTQYF. The CDR3 coding sequence is TGTGCCAGCAGTTTAGGGACAGGGGAGGATACGCAGTATTTT. This sequence joins TRBV12-3 or TRBV12-4 and TRBJ2-3, with 9 bases identical to TRBD1. The CDR3 loop spans 14 amino acids. Trimming at V came to 1 base and at J to 6 bases, leaving 2 bases not matched to a gene.

Ten or more counts support this clonotype. The chain employs TRBV27 and TRBJ1-2; 8 nucleotides match TRBD1. The CDR3 sequence is 13 residues long. The trim removed 7 bases at V and 4 bases at J, leaving 5 bases unmatched. Germline CDR1 reads MNHEY; CDR2 reads SMNVEV (reference sequence). Here the CDR3 DNA reads TGTGCCAGCACAGGGGGCTCGGGCTATGGCTACACCTTC. This translates into CASTGGSGYGYTF.

The sample holds many counts of this clonotype. The chain is built from TRBV30 and TRBJ2-5, with D tentatively TRBD2 (6 bases). CDR1 is GTSNPN, CDR2 SVGIG, per germline (reference sequence). The CDR3 covers 14 residues. V lost 3 bases, J lost 4 bases, and 15 bases lay in between. CDR3 sequence reads: CAWRRFGGGETQYF. The CDR3, as DNA: TGTGCCTGGAGACGATTCGGGGGAGGAGAGACCCAGTACTTC.

This clonotype came up many times. The J gene is TRBJ1-1, the V gene TRBV27; tentative D call: TRBD1 (5 bases). Germline V lookup: CDR1 MNHEY, CDR2 SMNVEV (reference sequence). The CDR3 runs to 14 residues. With 5 bases removed from V and 5 bases from J, the gap between germline ends came to 15 bases. CDR3 sequence reads: CASSLYIGGTEAFF. The CDR3, as DNA: TGTGCCAGCAGTCTATACATCGGGGGGACTGAAGCTTTCTTT.

This clonotype was detected ten times or more. The chain uses TRBV20-1 and TRBJ1-1, with D hard to call. Germline V CDR1 and CDR2: DFQATT, SNEGSKA (reference sequence). V shed 6 bases and J shed 0 bases, with 14 bases lying between them. This CDR3 has 14 amino acids. CDR3 amino acids: CSAEGPGMNTEAFF. In nucleotides, the CDR3 is TGCAGTGCCGAGGGCCCTGGGATGAACACTGAAGCTTTCTTT.

The chain employs TRBV30 and TRBJ1-2, with TRBD1 matching over 7 bases. This CDR3 spans 12 amino acids. V lost 7 bases to trimming and J lost 8 bases; unmatched junction nucleotides: 10. Germline V lookup: CDR1 GTSNPN, CDR2 SVGIG (reference sequence). CDR3 amino acids: CAFSQGPRGYTF. The DNA of the CDR3 is TGTGCCTTTTCACAGGGGCCCAGGGGCTACACCTTC.

This clonotype was counted between two and nine times. The junction and the germline gene differ at one end; a read error may be behind it. Written as DNA, the CDR3 is TGCGCCAGCAGCTTGGCAGTTTCTGGGGCCAACGTCCTGACTTTC. Its translation: CASSLAVSGANVLTF. The chain uses TRBV13 and TRBJ2-6; no definite D call. The germline gives CDR1 PRHDT, CDR2 FYEKMQ (reference sequence). The CDR3 has 15 residues. The full variable domain, its missing parts supplied by reference TRBV13 and TRBJ2-6, is AAGVIQSPRHLIKEKRETATLKCYPIPRHDTVYWYQQGPGQDPQFLISFYEKMQSDKGSIPDRFSAQQFSDYHSELNMSSLELGDSALYFCASSLAVSGANVLTFGAGSRLTVL.

This clonotype was picked up many times. The chain couples TRBV5-1 to TRBJ2-7, with D perhaps TRBD1 or TRBD2 (5 bases each). This CDR3 comprises 13 residues. Germline CDR1 SGHRS, CDR2 YFSETQ. With 0 bases removed from V and 5 bases from J, the gap between germline ends came to 9 bases. Here the CDR3 reads CASSLAGTDEQYV. CDR3 in DNA: TGCGCCAGCAGCTTGGCCGGGACCGACGAGCAGTACGTC.

This clonotype came up a few times. Written as DNA, the CDR3 is TGCGCCAGCAGCCAAAGAATCCTAGCCGACCAAGAGACCCAGTACTTC. Protein product: CASSQRILADQETQYF. V gene TRBV4-1 combines with J gene TRBJ2-5; TRBD2 is a possible D gene (5 bases). Trimming took off 2 bases at V and 0 bases at J, with 13 bases between the two ends. From germline, CDR1 is MGHRA and CDR2 YSYEKL. The CDR3 is 16 residues long.

This clonotype was seen many times. The gene calls are TRBV6-1 and TRBJ1-1; no clear D gene. V was trimmed by 5 bases and J by 1 base, leaving 14 bases between them. The CDR3 totals 15 residues. The germline gives CDR1 MNHNS, CDR2 SASEGT. CDR3 sequence reads: CASSSPSLGNTEAFF. CDR3 in DNA: TGTGCCAGCAGTTCGCCGTCCCTAGGGAACACTGAAGCTTTCTTT.

This clonotype has at least ten counts. The chain is built from TRBV12-3 or TRBV12-4 and TRBJ2-3; 9 nucleotides match TRBD2. V was pared by 2 bases and J by 4 bases, with 10 bases of the junction left unmatched. CDR3 length equals 17 residues. The CDR3 spells CASSLSFNGLAPDTQYF. DNA for the CDR3: TGTGCCAGCAGTTTATCCTTTAACGGACTAGCGCCAGATACGCAGTATTTT.

This clonotype came up many times. The rearrangement links TRBV5-1 to TRBJ2-5, with D possibly matching TRBD1 (5 bases). CDR1 and CDR2 (germline): SGHRS, YFSETQ. The CDR3 totals 13 residues. V shed 5 bases and J shed 4 bases, with 12 bases lying between them. CDR3 sequence (DNA): TGCGCCAGCAGGTGGGGCCAAGGAGAGACCCAGTACTTC. Residues: CASRWGQGETQYF.

This clonotype was found many times. This chain links TRBV2 with TRBJ2-2; a weak D match, TRBD2 (6 bases). From germline, CDR1 is SNHLY and CDR2 FYNNEI. V dropped 2 bases and J dropped 0 bases, with 13 bases sitting between them. This CDR3 comprises 17 residues. The CDR3 loop reads CASSELASATNTGELFF. The CDR3 DNA reads TGTGCCAGCAGTGAACTAGCGTCTGCTACGAACACCGGGGAGCTGTTTTTT.

This clonotype occurred a few times. This chain joins TRBV6-5 and TRBJ1-2, with a possible D match to TRBD1 (5 bases). This CDR3 is built from 15 residues. V shed 0 bases and J shed 5 bases, with 13 bases lying between them. Per the germline V gene, CDR1 is MNHEY and CDR2 is SVGAGI. CDR3 nucleotide sequence: TGTGCCAGCAGTTACTCACGGGGGGGGGGGTATGGCTACACCTTC. This gives the protein CASSYSRGGGYGYTF.

This clonotype has ten or more counts. For the CDR3, the DNA is TGTGCCAGCACCCCGGCCCCCTACAATGAGCAGTTCTTC. Protein: CASTPAPYNEQFF. This rearrangement joins TRBV12-3 or TRBV12-4 to TRBJ2-1, with D unclear. This CDR3 comprises 13 residues. The germline V and J ends were trimmed by 7 bases and 2 bases, with 9 bases remaining between them.

This clonotype came up many times. This sequence joins TRBV11-2 and TRBJ1-5, with 9 bases that match TRBD1. After removal of 5 bases from V and 1 base from J, the junction contained 3 bases not matched to a gene. The CDR3 has 15 amino acids. Germline assignment: CDR1 SGHAT and CDR2 FQNNGV. This CDR3 is CASSQGQGSNQPQHF. The CDR3 DNA is TGTGCCAGCAGCCAAGGACAGGGGAGCAATCAGCCCCAGCATTTT.

The sample holds many counts of this clonotype. This rearrangement joins TRBV12-3 or TRBV12-4 to TRBJ2-3; 9 bases fit TRBD1. Unmatched junction bases numbered 3, after V lost 10 bases and J lost 1 base. The CDR3 has 13 amino acids. The CDR3 sequence is CATGQGRTDTQYF. The CDR3 nucleotides are TGTGCCACGGGACAGGGACGCACAGATACGCAGTATTTT.

This clonotype was detected many times. This rearrangement joins TRBV11-3 to TRBJ1-1; TRBD1 is a possible D gene (5 bases). The CDR3 extends over 15 amino acids. Germline V CDR1 and CDR2: SGHNT, YENEEA. Trimming shortened V by 3 bases and J by 0 bases, and 11 bases separated the two germline ends. CDR3 loop: CASSLGREVNTEAFF. In nucleotides, the CDR3 is TGTGCCAGCAGCTTGGGCAGGGAGGTGAACACTGAAGCTTTCTTT.

This clonotype has more than one count but fewer than ten. The rearrangement uses TRBV9 and TRBJ2-3; TRBD2 agrees at 8 bases. The CDR3 has 14 residues. Germline lookup yields CDR1 SGDLS and CDR2 YYNGEE. The V and J ends lost 3 bases and 4 bases, in that order; junction bases with no gene match: 4. CDR3 sequence: CASSDIAGPDTQYF. CDR3 nucleotide sequence: TGTGCCAGCAGCGATATAGCGGGACCAGATACGCAGTATTTT.

This clonotype was observed at least ten times. The chain uses TRBV7-9 and TRBJ2-7; D might be TRBD2 (6 bases). Germline CDR1 SEHNR, CDR2 FQNEAQ (reference sequence). V gave up 6 bases and J gave up 2 bases, with 14 bases separating them. The CDR3 has 14 amino acids. CDR3 sequence: CASSRPPGAYEQYF. The CDR3 DNA is TGTGCCAGCAGTCGCCCTCCGGGGGCCTACGAGCAGTACTTC.